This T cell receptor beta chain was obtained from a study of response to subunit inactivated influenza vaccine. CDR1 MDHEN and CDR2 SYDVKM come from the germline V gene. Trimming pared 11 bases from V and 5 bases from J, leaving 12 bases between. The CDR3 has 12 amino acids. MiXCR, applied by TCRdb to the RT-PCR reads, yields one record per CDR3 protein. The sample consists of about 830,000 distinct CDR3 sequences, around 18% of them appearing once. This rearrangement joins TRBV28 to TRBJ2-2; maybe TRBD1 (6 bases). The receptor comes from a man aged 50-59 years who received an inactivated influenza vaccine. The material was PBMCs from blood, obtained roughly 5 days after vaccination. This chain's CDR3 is CAGQQGTGELFF. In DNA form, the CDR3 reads TGTGCCGGCCAACAGGGAACCGGGGAGCTGTTTTTT.